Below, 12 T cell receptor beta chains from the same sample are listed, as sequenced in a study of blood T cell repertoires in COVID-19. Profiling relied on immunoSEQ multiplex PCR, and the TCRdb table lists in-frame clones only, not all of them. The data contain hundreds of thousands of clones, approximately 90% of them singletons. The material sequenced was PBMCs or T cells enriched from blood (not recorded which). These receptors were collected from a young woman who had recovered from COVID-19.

The DNA for the CDR3 is TGTGCCAGCAGTTTCGCGACGGGAGTCGAAGGAGATACGCAGTATTTT. It specifies CASSFATGVEGDTQYF. The V call is TRBV28, the J call TRBJ2-3; weak D call: TRBD2 (6 bases). Looked up from germline, CDR1 is MDHEN and CDR2 is SYDVKM. Trimming pared 3 bases from V and 5 bases from J, leaving 18 bases between. The CDR3 totals 16 residues.

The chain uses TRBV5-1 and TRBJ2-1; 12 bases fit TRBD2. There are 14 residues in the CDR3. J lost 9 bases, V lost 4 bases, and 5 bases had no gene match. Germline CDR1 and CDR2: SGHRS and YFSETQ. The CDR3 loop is CASSRPTSGSEQFF. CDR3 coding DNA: TGCGCCAGCAGCCGGCCGACTAGCGGGAGTGAGCAGTTCTTC. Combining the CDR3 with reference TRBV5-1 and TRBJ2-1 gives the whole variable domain KAGVTQTPRYLIKTRGQQVTLSCSPISGHRSVSWYQQTPGQGLQFLFEYFSETQRNKGNFPGRFSGRQFSNSRSEMNVSTLELGDSALYLCASSRPTSGSEQFFGPGTRLTVL.

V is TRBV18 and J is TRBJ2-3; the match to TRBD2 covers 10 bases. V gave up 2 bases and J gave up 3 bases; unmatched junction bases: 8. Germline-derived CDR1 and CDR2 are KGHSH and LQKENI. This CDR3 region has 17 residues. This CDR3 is CASSPRVSLAGTDTQYF. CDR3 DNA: TGTGCCAGCTCACCAAGAGTATCACTAGCGGGAACAGATACGCAGTATTTT.

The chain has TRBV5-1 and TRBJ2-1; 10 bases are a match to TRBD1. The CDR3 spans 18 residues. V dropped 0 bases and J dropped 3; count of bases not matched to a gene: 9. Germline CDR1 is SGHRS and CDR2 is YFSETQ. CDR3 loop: CASSLVGTGAPRYNEQFF. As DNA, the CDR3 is TGCGCCAGCAGCTTGGTCGGGACAGGGGCCCCACGCTACAATGAGCAGTTCTTC.

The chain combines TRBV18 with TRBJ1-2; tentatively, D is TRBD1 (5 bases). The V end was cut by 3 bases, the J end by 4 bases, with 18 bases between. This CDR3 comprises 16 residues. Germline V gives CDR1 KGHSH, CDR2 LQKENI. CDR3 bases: TGTGCCAGCTCACCCTCTGTCCTACAGGCCCGCTATGGCTACACCTTC. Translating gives CASSPSVLQARYGYTF.

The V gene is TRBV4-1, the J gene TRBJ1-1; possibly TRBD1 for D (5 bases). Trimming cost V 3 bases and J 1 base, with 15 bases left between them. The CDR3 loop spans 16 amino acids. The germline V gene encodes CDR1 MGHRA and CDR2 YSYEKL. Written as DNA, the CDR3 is TGCGCCAGCAGCCACCCACCGACAGAGTGGAACACTGAAGCTTTCTTT. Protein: CASSHPPTEWNTEAFF.

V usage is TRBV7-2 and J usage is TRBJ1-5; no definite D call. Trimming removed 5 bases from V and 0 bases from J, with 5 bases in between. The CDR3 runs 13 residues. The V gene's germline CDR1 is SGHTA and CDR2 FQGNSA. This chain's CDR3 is CASSPFSNQPQHF. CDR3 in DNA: TGTGCCAGCAGCCCATTTAGCAATCAGCCCCAGCATTTT.

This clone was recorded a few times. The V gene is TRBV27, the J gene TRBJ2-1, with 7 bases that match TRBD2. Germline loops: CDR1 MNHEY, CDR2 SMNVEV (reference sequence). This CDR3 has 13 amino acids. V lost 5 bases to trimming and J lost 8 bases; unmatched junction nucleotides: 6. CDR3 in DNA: TGTGCCAGCAGTCCATGGGGACTACATGAGCAGTTCTTC. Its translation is CASSPWGLHEQFF.

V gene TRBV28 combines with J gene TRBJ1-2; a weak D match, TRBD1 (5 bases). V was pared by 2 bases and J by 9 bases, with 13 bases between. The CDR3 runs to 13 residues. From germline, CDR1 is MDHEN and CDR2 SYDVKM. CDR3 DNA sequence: TGTGCCAGCAGTTTACTGGGGGGGGTGCGCTACACCTTC. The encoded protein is CASSLLGGVRYTF.

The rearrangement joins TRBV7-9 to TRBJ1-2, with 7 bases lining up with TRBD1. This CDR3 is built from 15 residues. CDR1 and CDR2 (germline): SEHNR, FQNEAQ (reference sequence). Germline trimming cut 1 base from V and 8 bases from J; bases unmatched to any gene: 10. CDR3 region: CASSLVEGASRGYTF. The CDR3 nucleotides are TGTGCCAGCAGCTTAGTAGAGGGGGCAAGCAGGGGCTACACCTTC.

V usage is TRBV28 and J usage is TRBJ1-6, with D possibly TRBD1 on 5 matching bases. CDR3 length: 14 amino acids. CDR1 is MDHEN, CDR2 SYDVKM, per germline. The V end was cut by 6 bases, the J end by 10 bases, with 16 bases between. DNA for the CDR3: TGTGCCAGCAGGGTGCGGGGACCCCCCTCACCCCTCCACTTT. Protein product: CASRVRGPPSPLHF.

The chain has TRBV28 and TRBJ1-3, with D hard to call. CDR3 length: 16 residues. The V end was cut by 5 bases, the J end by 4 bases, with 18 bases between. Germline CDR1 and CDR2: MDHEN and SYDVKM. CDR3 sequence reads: CASSTLLPAGGNTIYF. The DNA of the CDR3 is TGTGCCAGCAGTACCTTACTACCGGCGGGCGGAAACACCATATATTTT.